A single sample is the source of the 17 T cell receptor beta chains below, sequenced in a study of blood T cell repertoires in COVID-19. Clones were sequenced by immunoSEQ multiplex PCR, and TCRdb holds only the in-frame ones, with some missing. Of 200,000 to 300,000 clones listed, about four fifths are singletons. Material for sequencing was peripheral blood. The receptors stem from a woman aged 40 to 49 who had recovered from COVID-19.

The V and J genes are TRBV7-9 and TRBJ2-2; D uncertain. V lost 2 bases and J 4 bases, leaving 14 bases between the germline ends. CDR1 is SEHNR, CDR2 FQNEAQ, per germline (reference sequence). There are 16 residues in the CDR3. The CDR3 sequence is CASSLRSVLVTGELFF. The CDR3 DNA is TGTGCCAGCAGCTTACGGTCGGTCCTCGTCACCGGGGAGCTGTTTTTT.

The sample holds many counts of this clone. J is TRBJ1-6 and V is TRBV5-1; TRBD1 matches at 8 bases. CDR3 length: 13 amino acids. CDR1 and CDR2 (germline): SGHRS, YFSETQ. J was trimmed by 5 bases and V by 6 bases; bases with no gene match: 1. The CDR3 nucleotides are TGCGCCAGCAAGACAGGGGATAATTCACCCCTCCACTTT. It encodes CASKTGDNSPLHF.

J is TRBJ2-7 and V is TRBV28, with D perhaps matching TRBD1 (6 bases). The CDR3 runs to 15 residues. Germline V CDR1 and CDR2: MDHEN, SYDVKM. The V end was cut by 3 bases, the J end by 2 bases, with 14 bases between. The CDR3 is CASSFPWGPTYEQYF. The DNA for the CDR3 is TGTGCCAGCAGTTTTCCATGGGGGCCTACCTACGAGCAGTACTTC. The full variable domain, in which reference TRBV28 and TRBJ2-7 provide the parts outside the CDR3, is DVKVTQSSRYLVKRTGEKVFLECVQDMDHENMFWYRQDPGLGLRLIYFSYDVKMKEKGDIPEGYSVSREKKERFSLILESASTNQTSMYLCASSFPWGPTYEQYFGPGTRLTVT.

CDR3 amino acids: CASSVGQDFNEQYF. CDR3 in DNA: TGTGCCAGTAGTGTCGGACAGGACTTCAACGAGCAGTACTTC. The rearrangement uses TRBV19 and TRBJ2-7, with TRBD1 identical over 7 bases. Germline V CDR1 and CDR2: LNHDA, SQIVND (reference sequence). The CDR3 has 14 amino acids. V was clipped by 5 bases and J by 5 bases; unmatched bases: 9.

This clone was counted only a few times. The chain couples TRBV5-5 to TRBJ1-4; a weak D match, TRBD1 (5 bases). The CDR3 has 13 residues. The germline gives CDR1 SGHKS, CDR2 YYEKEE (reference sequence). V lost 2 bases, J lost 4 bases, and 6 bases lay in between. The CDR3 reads CASSLGVNEKLFF. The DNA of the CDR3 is TGTGCCAGCAGCTTAGGGGTTAATGAAAAACTGTTTTTT.

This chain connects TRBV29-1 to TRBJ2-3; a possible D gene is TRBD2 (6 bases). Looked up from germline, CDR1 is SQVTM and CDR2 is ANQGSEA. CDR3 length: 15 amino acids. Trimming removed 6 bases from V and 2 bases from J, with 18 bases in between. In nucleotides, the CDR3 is TGCAGCGTGGAAAGGACTAAGCCCGCCACAGATACGCAGTATTTT. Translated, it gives CSVERTKPATDTQYF.

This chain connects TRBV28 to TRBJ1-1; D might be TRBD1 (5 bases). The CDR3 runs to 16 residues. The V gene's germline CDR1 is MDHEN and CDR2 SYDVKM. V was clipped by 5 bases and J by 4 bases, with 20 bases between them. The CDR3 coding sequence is TGTGCCAGCAGTGCAGGGTCGAGCGTGGGGATCACTGAAGCTTTCTTT. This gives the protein CASSAGSSVGITEAFF.

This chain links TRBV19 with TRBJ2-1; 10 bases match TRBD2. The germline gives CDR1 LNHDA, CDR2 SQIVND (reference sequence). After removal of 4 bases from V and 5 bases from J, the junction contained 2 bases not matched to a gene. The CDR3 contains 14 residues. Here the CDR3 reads CASSKRGGHNEQFF. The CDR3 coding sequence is TGTGCCAGTAGTAAGCGGGGGGGCCACAATGAGCAGTTCTTC. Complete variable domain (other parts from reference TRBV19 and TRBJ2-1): DGGITQSPKYLFRKEGQNVTLSCEQNLNHDAMYWYRQDPGQGLRLIYYSQIVNDFQKGDIAEGYSVSREKKESFPLTVTSAQKNPTAFYLCASSKRGGHNEQFFGPGTRLTVL.

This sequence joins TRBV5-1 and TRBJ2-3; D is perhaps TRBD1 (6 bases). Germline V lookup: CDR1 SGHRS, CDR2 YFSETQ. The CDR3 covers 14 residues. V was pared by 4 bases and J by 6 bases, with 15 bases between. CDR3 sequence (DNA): TGCGCCAGCAGCATATCAACAGGGACCGATACGCAGTATTTT. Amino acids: CASSISTGTDTQYF. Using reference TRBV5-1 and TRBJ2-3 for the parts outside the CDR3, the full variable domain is KAGVTQTPRYLIKTRGQQVTLSCSPISGHRSVSWYQQTPGQGLQFLFEYFSETQRNKGNFPGRFSGRQFSNSRSEMNVSTLELGDSALYLCASSISTGTDTQYFGPGTRLTVL.

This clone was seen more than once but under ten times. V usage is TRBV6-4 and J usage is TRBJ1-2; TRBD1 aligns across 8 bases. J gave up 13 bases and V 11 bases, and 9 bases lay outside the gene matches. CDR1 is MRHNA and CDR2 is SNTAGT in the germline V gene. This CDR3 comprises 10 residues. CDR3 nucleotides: TGTGCCGTCGAAGGACAGGGCGGCACCTTC. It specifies CAVEGQGGTF.

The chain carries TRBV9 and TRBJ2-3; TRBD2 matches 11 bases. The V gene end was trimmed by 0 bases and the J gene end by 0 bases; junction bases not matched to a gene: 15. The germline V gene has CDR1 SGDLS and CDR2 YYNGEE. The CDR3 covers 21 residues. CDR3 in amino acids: CASSVATTSGDQPSSTDTQYF. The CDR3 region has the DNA TGTGCCAGCAGCGTAGCTACGACTAGCGGGGACCAACCCTCTAGCACAGATACGCAGTATTTT.

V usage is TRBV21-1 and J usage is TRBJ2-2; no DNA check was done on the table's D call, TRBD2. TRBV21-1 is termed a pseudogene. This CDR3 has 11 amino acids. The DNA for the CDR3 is TGTGCCAGCACGGGGAGCGGGGAGCTGTTTTTT. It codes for CASTGSGELFF.

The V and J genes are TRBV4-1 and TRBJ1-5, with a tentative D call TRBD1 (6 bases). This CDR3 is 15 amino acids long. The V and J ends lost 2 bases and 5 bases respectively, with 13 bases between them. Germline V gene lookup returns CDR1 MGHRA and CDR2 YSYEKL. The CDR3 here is CASSQNGQLDQPQHF. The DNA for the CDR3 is TGCGCCAGCAGCCAAAATGGACAGCTCGATCAGCCCCAGCATTTT.

The CDR3 bases are TGTGCCAGTAGTCTAAGGACTAGCGGGGGTTACGAGCAGTACTTC. It encodes CASSLRTSGGYEQYF. The V gene is TRBV19, the J gene TRBJ2-7; 13 bases align to TRBD2. Germline trimming cut 5 bases from V and 4 bases from J; bases unmatched to any gene: 5. This CDR3 comprises 15 residues. Germline V lookup: CDR1 LNHDA, CDR2 SQIVND (reference sequence).

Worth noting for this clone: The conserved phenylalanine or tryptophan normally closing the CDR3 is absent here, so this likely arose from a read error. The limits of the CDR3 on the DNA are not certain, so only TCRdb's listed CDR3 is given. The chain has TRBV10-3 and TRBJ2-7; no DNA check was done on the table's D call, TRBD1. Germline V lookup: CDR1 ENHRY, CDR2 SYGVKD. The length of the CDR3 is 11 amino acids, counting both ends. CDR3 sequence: CAISDRGRTLL.

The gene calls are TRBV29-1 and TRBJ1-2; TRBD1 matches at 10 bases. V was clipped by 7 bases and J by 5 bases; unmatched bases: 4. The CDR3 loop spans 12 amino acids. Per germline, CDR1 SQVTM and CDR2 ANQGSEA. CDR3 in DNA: TGCAGCGGTGGGGGACAGGGGTATGGCTACACCTTC. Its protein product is CSGGGQGYGYTF.

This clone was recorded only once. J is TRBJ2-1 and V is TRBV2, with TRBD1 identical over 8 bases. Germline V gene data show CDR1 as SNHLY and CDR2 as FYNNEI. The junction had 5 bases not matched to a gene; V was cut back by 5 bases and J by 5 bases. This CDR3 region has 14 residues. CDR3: CASSRQGLNNEQFF. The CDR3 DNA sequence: TGTGCCAGCAGTCGACAGGGGCTTAACAATGAGCAGTTCTTC.